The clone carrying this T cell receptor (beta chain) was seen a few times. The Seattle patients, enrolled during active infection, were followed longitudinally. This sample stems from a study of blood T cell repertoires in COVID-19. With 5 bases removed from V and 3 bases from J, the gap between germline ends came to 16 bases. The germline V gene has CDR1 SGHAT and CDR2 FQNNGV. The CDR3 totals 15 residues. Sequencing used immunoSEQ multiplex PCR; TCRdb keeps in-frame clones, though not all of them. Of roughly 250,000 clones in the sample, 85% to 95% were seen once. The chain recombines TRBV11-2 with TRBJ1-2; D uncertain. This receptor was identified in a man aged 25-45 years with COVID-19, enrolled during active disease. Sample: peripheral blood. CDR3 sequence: CASSPGMSSHYGYTF. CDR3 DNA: TGTGCCAGCAGCCCCGGGATGTCATCCCACTATGGCTACACCTTC.